This T cell receptor (beta chain) stems from a study of cytomegalovirus exposure and HLA in healthy donors. Per the germline V gene, CDR1 is SGHKS and CDR2 is YYEKEE (reference sequence). The CDR3 covers 14 residues. Trimming left V 5 bases short and J 3 bases short, with 14 bases between. Study results and caveats: According to a later analysis, TCR clusters from the first cohort tended to co-occur in the 110 or so validation repertoires.

As for this clone: Antigen specificity is unknown.

Assay used: immunoSEQ multiplex PCR; TCRdb lists only in-frame clones, some missing. The data contain some 110,000 clones, around 88% of them singletons. The sequenced material came from PBMCs. The TCR comes from a man between 18 and 35 years old in good health and CMV-seronegative. The chain employs TRBV5-5 and TRBJ1-2; D may be TRBD1 (5 bases). The DNA for the CDR3 is TGTGCCAGCAGTTTTCCTGGGGGGGACTATGGCTACACCTTC. This encodes CASSFPGGDYGYTF.